A selection of T cell receptor beta chains follows, all from one sample in a study of cytomegalovirus exposure and HLA in healthy donors. Assay: immunoSEQ multiplex PCR; the TCRdb copy retains only in-frame clones and omits some. The table records around 60,000 clones, around 81% of them present only once. Material: PBMCs. The source of these receptors is a male donor in good health and CMV-seronegative. CDR3s include the opening cysteine and the closing phenylalanine or tryptophan. A D gene is named only where the DNA matches it firmly. Expanded clones get a size class; other rows say once, few or many, or leave the size out.

v_gene	j_gene	abundance	d_gene	CDR3aa	CDR3nt
TRBV9	TRBJ1-1	few	NA	CASSVVRNTEAFF	TGTGCCAGCAGCGTAGTCAGGAACACTGAAGCTTTCTTT
TRBV30	TRBJ2-3	NA	NA	CAWSVLGLWSTDTQYF	TGTGCCTGGAGTGTTCTGGGGCTTTGGAGCACAGATACGCAGTATTTT
TRBV19	TRBJ1-5	NA	NA	CASSRGPDLDQPQHF	TGTGCCAGTAGTAGAGGCCCTGACCTTGATCAGCCCCAGCATTTT
TRBV5-1	TRBJ2-5	few	TRBD1	CASRPGTGQETQYF	TGCGCCAGCAGACCCGGGACAGGACAAGAGACCCAGTACTTC
TRBV4-1	TRBJ1-4	few	TRBD1	CASSQGTGQGFEKLFF	TGCGCCAGCAGCCAAGGAACGGGACAGGGCTTTGAAAAACTGTTTTTT
TRBV11-3	TRBJ1-1	NA	NA	CASSLGPQGTEAFF	TGTGCCAGCAGCTTAGGGCCCCAGGGAACTGAAGCTTTCTTT
TRBV7-9	TRBJ2-5	NA	TRBD2	CASSFGAGGLGETQYF	TGTGCCAGCAGCTTCGGAGCGGGGGGCTTAGGAGAGACCCAGTACTTC
TRBV27	TRBJ2-1	NA	TRBD1	CASSLYGTGSYNEQFF	TGTGCCAGCAGTTTATACGGGACAGGGTCCTACAATGAGCAGTTCTTC
TRBV9	TRBJ1-2	NA	NA	CASSVVQGRGYTF	TGTGCCAGCAGCGTAGTCCAGGGGCGCGGCTACACCTTC
TRBV5-1	TRBJ2-3	NA	NA	CASTLGGARTDTQYF	TGCGCCAGCACACTTGGGGGGGCACGCACAGATACGCAGTATTTT
TRBV18	TRBJ2-1	few	NA	CASSLPPGRGTYNEQFF	TGTGCCAGCTCACTCCCCCCGGGACGGGGGACCTACAATGAGCAGTTCTTC
TRBV5-1	TRBJ2-4	NA	NA	CASSLGQGSSNIQYF	TGCGCCAGCAGCTTAGGCCAGGGGTCGTCAAACATTCAGTACTTC
TRBV27	TRBJ2-3	NA	TRBD1	CASSLAADRARGDTQYF	TGTGCCAGCAGTTTAGCTGCGGACAGGGCTAGGGGAGATACGCAGTATTTT
TRBV30	TRBJ2-4	NA	TRBD2	CAWSHGIGGGASLAKNIQYF	TGTGCCTGGAGTCACGGGATTGGCGGGGGGGCATCTTTGGCCAAAAACATTCAGTACTTC
TRBV16	TRBJ1-4	NA	TRBD1	CASSPRAGTGNEKLFF	TGTGCCAGCAGCCCAAGGGCGGGGACAGGGAATGAAAAACTGTTTTTT
TRBV19	TRBJ1-1	NA	NA	CASSFTGEAFF	TGTGCCAGTAGTTTCACAGGGGAAGCTTTCTTT
TRBV25-1	TRBJ1-1	few	NA	CASSELGSGGSNTEAFF	TGTGCCAGCAGTGAATTAGGATCGGGGGGCTCAAACACTGAAGCTTTCTTT